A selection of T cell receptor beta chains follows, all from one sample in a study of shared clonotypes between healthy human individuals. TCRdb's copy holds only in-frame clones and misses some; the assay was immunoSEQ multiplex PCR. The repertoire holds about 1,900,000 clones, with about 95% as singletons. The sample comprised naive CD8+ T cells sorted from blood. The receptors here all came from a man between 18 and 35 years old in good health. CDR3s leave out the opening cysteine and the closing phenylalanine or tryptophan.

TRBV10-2,ASSTQGYWDQPQH
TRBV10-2,ASSEANDEQY
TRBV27,ASSLSWQGESDTQY
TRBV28,ASSSRTGRAGELF
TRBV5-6,ASSPGALDTQY
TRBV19,ASSVQGNTEAF
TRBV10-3,AISGESLLRELF
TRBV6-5,ASSRGEDNTGELF
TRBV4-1,ASSPGLAGGYNEQF
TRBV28,ASSDGQGAYEQY
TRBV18,ASSPRDRASINEQY
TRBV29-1,SVENGTGGMNTEAF
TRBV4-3,ASSQGRSTEAF
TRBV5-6,ASSLEIGPREYDTQY